Below, 28 T cell receptor beta chains from the same sample are listed, as sequenced in a study of PD-L1 blockade in urothelial cancer. The table came from immunoSEQ multiplex PCR; TCRdb's copy has only in-frame clones and leaves some out. The table includes about 83,000 clones, approximately 90% detected once. This specimen consisted of PBMCs, obtained around atezolizumab (anti-PD-L1) treatment. These receptor sequences come from a woman aged 70-85 years with urothelial cancer.

The chain is built from TRBV27 and TRBJ1-6; D unresolved. Germline V gene data show CDR1 as MNHEY and CDR2 as SMNVEV (reference sequence). The CDR3 totals 16 residues. Trimming took 6 bases from V and 0 from J, leaving 12 bases between them. CDR3 nucleotide sequence: TGTGCCAGCAGCTACGGGTTAAGCTCCTATAATTCACCCCTCCACTTT. Amino acid sequence: CASSYGLSSYNSPLHF.

This rearrangement joins TRBV9 to TRBJ1-2; TRBD1 matches 11 bases. CDR3 length: 15 amino acids. Germline V gene sequence: CDR1 SGDLS, CDR2 YYNGEE. The V and J ends lost 3 bases and 7 bases, in that order; junction bases with no gene match: 8. In DNA, the CDR3 is TGTGCCAGCAGCGCTATTGGGACAGGGGGGGGTGGCTACACCTTC. Its protein product is CASSAIGTGGGGYTF.

The rearrangement joins TRBV14 to TRBJ1-2, with a tentative D call TRBD1 (6 bases). This CDR3 region has 14 residues. CDR1 and CDR2 (germline): SGHDN, FVKESK. Trimming pared 0 bases from V and 6 bases from J, leaving 11 bases between. The CDR3 nucleotides read TGTGCCAGCAGCCAAGACCAGGGGTGGAATGGCTACACCTTC. Its protein product is CASSQDQGWNGYTF. Full variable domain (outside the CDR3, taken from reference TRBV14 and TRBJ1-2): EAGVTQFPSHSVIEKGQTVTLRCDPISGHDNLYWYRRVMGKEIKFLLHFVKESKQDESGMPNNRFLAERTGGTYSTLKVQPAELEDSGVYFCASSQDQGWNGYTFGSGTRLTVV.

This clone was seen more than once but under ten times. The rearrangement joins TRBV15 to TRBJ2-1; TRBD2 is a possible D gene (5 bases). V dropped 0 bases and J dropped 10 bases, with 13 bases sitting between them. Germline V gene sequence: CDR1 LNHNV, CDR2 YYDKDF (reference sequence). The CDR3 has 14 residues. The DNA of the CDR3 is TGTGCCACCAGCAGAGACTGGAGCGGAAACGAGCAGTTCTTC. Translated, it gives CATSRDWSGNEQFF.

The chain combines TRBV10-1 with TRBJ2-2; 7 nucleotides align to TRBD2. The CDR3 sequence is 14 residues long. V lost 6 bases and J lost 4; bases outside the gene matches: 5. Germline values: CDR1 WNHNN, CDR2 SYGVQD (reference sequence). In nucleotides, the CDR3 is TGCGCCAGCAGCCGGGACTATCTCACCGGGGAGCTGTTTTTT. Translation: CASSRDYLTGELFF.

The chain links TRBV5-6 to TRBJ1-1; 8 bases agree with TRBD1. The CDR3 spans 15 residues. Trimming at V came to 5 bases and at J to 3 bases, leaving 9 bases not matched to a gene. The germline CDR1 and CDR2 sequences are SGHDT and YYEEEE. The CDR3 coding sequence is TGTGCCAGCAGTCAGGGGGCCGGGCTGGACACTGAAGCTTTCTTT. This encodes CASSQGAGLDTEAFF.

V and J are TRBV5-1 and TRBJ1-3, with 7 bases aligning to TRBD1. Looked up from germline, CDR1 is SGHRS and CDR2 is YFSETQ. The CDR3 consists of 18 residues. The V and J ends lost 5 bases and 4 bases, in that order; junction bases with no gene match: 18. The CDR3 nucleotides read TGCGCCAGCAGACCTTGGACAGGCAGCATGGCATGGGGAAACACCATATATTTT. Its translation: CASRPWTGSMAWGNTIYF.

In DNA, the CDR3 is TGTGCCAGCAGCTCCTACAGGGGCATGAACACTGAAGCTTTCTTT. Its translation is CASSSYRGMNTEAFF. The gene calls are TRBV5-4 and TRBJ1-1; 7 bases fit TRBD1. CDR3 length: 15 residues. CDR1 and CDR2 (germline): SGHNT, YYREEE (reference sequence). After removal of 3 bases from V and 0 bases from J, the junction contained 5 bases not matched to a gene.

V and J are TRBV5-6 and TRBJ1-3, with D possibly TRBD1 on 6 matching bases. The CDR3 is made up of 15 amino acids. Trimming took off 3 bases at V and 3 bases at J, with 13 bases between the two ends. The germline V gene encodes CDR1 SGHDT and CDR2 YYEEEE. The CDR3 region is CASSWLGANGNTIYF. The CDR3 region has the DNA TGTGCCAGCAGCTGGTTGGGGGCGAATGGAAACACCATATATTTT. The whole variable domain, filled in from reference TRBV5-6 and TRBJ1-3, reads DAGVTQSPTHLIKTRGQQVTLRCSPKSGHDTVSWYQQALGQGPQFIFQYYEEEERQRGNFPDRFSGHQFPNYSSELNVNALLLGDSALYLCASSWLGANGNTIYFGEGSWLTVV.

This clone is a singleton in its sample. The V call is TRBV11-3, the J call TRBJ2-3; D might be TRBD2 (6 bases). CDR1 and CDR2 (germline): SGHNT, YENEEA. The CDR3 runs to 17 residues. V was cut by 5 bases and J by 4 bases, with 22 bases left in between. CDR3: CASSHGRETVQADTQYF. Here the CDR3 DNA reads TGTGCCAGCAGCCACGGTCGGGAGACAGTTCAAGCAGATACGCAGTATTTT. Together with reference TRBV11-3 and TRBJ2-3, the CDR3 gives the full variable domain: EAGVVQSPRYKIIEKKQPVAFWCNPISGHNTLYWYLQNLGQGPELLIRYENEEAVDDSQLPKDRFSAERLKGVDSTLKIQPAELGDSAVYLCASSHGRETVQADTQYFGPGTRLTVL.

V usage is TRBV6-6 and J usage is TRBJ1-4, with no clear D. V lost 8 bases and J 8 bases, leaving 12 bases between the germline ends. Per the germline V gene, CDR1 is MNHNY and CDR2 is SVGAGI (reference sequence). CDR3 length equals 12 residues. CDR3 residues: CASEGEGEKLFF. As DNA, the CDR3 is TGTGCCAGCGAGGGTGAGGGAGAAAAACTGTTTTTT.

The rearrangement uses TRBV5-1 and TRBJ1-1; no clear D gene. From germline, CDR1 is SGHRS and CDR2 YFSETQ. The CDR3 extends over 14 amino acids. V lost 1 base and J 1 base, leaving 8 bases between the germline ends. Written as DNA, the CDR3 is TGCGCCAGCAGCTTGCTAGCAGCGAACACTGAAGCTTTCTTT. Encoded protein: CASSLLAANTEAFF.

CDR3 in DNA: TGTGCCAGCAGTGAATTGGGGACAGGGGGCGAGGGGACCCAGTACTTC. Its translation: CASSELGTGGEGTQYF. J is TRBJ2-5 and V is TRBV6-1, with TRBD1 identical over 12 bases. V gave up 2 bases and J gave up 7 bases; unmatched junction bases: 8. CDR1 is MNHNS and CDR2 is SASEGT in the germline V gene. The length of the CDR3 is 16 residues.

The CDR3 DNA is TGTGCCAGCAGCGGAGGGACAGGGAGGAACGAGCAGTACTTC. It specifies CASSGGTGRNEQYF. The chain has TRBV11-2 and TRBJ2-7; 9 bases align to TRBD1. Germline V gives CDR1 SGHAT, CDR2 FQNNGV. This CDR3 spans 14 amino acids. The junction had 7 bases not matched to a gene; V was cut back by 5 bases and J by 5 bases.

This clone was recorded only once. The chain is built from TRBV15 and TRBJ1-3, with D unresolved. Germline V gene lookup returns CDR1 LNHNV and CDR2 YYDKDF (reference sequence). CDR3 length: 16 amino acids. V lost 0 bases and J lost 0, with 9 bases in between. The CDR3 loop is CATSRELTSSGNTIYF. The CDR3, as DNA: TGTGCCACCAGCAGAGAATTAACGAGCTCTGGAAACACCATATATTTT.

This chain joins TRBV6-5 and TRBJ1-2, with a weak D call TRBD1 (6 bases). The CDR3 spans 16 residues. Between the trimmed V and J ends, which lost 1 base and 3 bases, there was a span of 15 bases. CDR1 is MNHEY, CDR2 SVGAGI, per germline. The CDR3 nucleotides are TGTGCCAGCAGTTACTTCACGCAGGGGCTATACTATGGCTACACCTTC. Translation: CASSYFTQGLYYGYTF.

The V call is TRBV5-1, the J call TRBJ2-7, with 13 bases lining up with TRBD2. Germline CDR1 SGHRS, CDR2 YFSETQ. J was trimmed by 0 bases and V by 3 bases; bases with no gene match: 6. This CDR3 comprises 17 residues. The CDR3 coding sequence is TGCGCCAGCAGCTGGGGACTAGCGGGGTACAGCTCCTACGAGCAGTACTTC. As protein: CASSWGLAGYSSYEQYF.

The genes are TRBV19 and TRBJ2-7; D not resolved. The CDR3 has 14 residues. The germline gives CDR1 LNHDA, CDR2 SQIVND (reference sequence). Deletions cut 1 base from V and 0 bases from J, with 7 bases between. CDR3 DNA sequence: TGTGCCAGTAGTATAGGAGGCGGCTCCTACGAGCAGTACTTC. It encodes CASSIGGGSYEQYF.

The chain recombines TRBV11-3 with TRBJ2-2, with 7 bases lining up with TRBD1. Germline lookup yields CDR1 SGHNT and CDR2 YENEEA. The V and J ends lost 7 bases and 2 bases, in that order; junction bases with no gene match: 10. CDR3 length: 16 residues. CDR3 DNA sequence: TGTGCCAGCACCCACTCGACAGGGCACAACACCGGGGAGCTGTTTTTT. Translated, it gives CASTHSTGHNTGELFF.

The rearrangement links TRBV11-2 to TRBJ2-3; possible D gene TRBD2, 6 bases. Germline values: CDR1 SGHAT, CDR2 FQNNGV. The CDR3 is 16 amino acids. The V gene lost 5 bases and the J gene lost 1 base, with 16 bases spanning the gap. The CDR3 is CASSPSLAARTDTQYF. CDR3 DNA sequence: TGTGCCAGCAGCCCGAGCTTAGCGGCTCGCACAGATACGCAGTATTTT.

The V gene is TRBV5-1, the J gene TRBJ1-2, with TRBD1 identical over 8 bases. This CDR3 region has 15 residues. Unmatched junction bases numbered 4, after V lost 2 bases and J lost 1 base. Germline assignment: CDR1 SGHRS and CDR2 YFSETQ. The CDR3 spells CASSFAGGGNYGYTF. DNA of the CDR3: TGCGCCAGCAGCTTCGCAGGGGGCGGTAACTATGGCTACACCTTC.

CDR3 coding DNA: TGTGCCAGCACATCCCAGGACAGGGGTCTAGCTGACACCGGGGAGCTGTTTTTT. It encodes CASTSQDRGLADTGELFF. The genes are TRBV19 and TRBJ2-2; 9 bases agree with TRBD1. The germline CDR1 and CDR2 sequences are LNHDA and SQIVND (reference sequence). Trimming cost V 9 bases and J 3 bases; bases outside gene matches: 17. There are 18 residues in the CDR3.

This sequence joins TRBV28 and TRBJ1-1; D ambiguous. Germline V gene data show CDR1 as MDHEN and CDR2 as SYDVKM. The CDR3 contains 14 residues. Trimming pared 7 bases from V and 1 base from J, leaving 13 bases between. CDR3 nucleotide sequence: TGTGCCAGCATCAAGGCCTACAGGAACACTGAAGCTTTCTTT. It encodes CASIKAYRNTEAFF. The variable domain in full, with the rest retrieved from reference TRBV28 and TRBJ1-1, is DVKVTQSSRYLVKRTGEKVFLECVQDMDHENMFWYRQDPGLGLRLIYFSYDVKMKEKGDIPEGYSVSREKKERFSLILESASTNQTSMYLCASIKAYRNTEAFFGQGTRLTVV.

V and J are TRBV5-6 and TRBJ2-7; D uncertain. Germline V gives CDR1 SGHDT, CDR2 YYEEEE. V gave up 0 bases and J gave up 0 bases, with 4 bases separating them. The CDR3 is made up of 13 amino acids. The DNA of the CDR3 is TGTGCCAGCAGCTTGGTAGACTCCTACGAGCAGTACTTC. Its translation: CASSLVDSYEQYF.

V gene TRBV14 combines with J gene TRBJ1-2; D is unclear. Trimming took 0 bases from V and 4 from J, leaving 12 bases between them. The CDR3 length is 15 residues. CDR1 and CDR2 (germline): SGHDN, FVKESK. CDR3 loop: CASSQDYEGTYGYTF. DNA of the CDR3: TGTGCCAGCAGCCAAGACTACGAGGGCACCTATGGCTACACCTTC.

This chain joins TRBV6-5 and TRBJ2-7, with a possible D match to TRBD1 (7 bases). The CDR3 sequence is 16 residues long. CDR1 MNHEY and CDR2 SVGAGI come from the germline V gene. Trimming stripped 0 bases from V and 4 bases from J, with 16 bases between. The CDR3 loop reads CASSYSTTGRRYEQYF. The CDR3, as DNA: TGTGCCAGCAGTTACTCGACGACAGGGAGGAGGTACGAGCAGTACTTC.

The chain links TRBV4-3 to TRBJ1-2, with D perhaps matching TRBD1 (6 bases). From germline, CDR1 is LGHNA and CDR2 YSLEER. CDR3 length: 18 amino acids. V dropped 0 bases and J dropped 4 bases, with 21 bases sitting between them. In DNA, the CDR3 is TGCGCCAGCAGCCAAGATACCCCGAGAGGGGGTCTTCCCTATGGCTACACCTTC. Its protein is CASSQDTPRGGLPYGYTF.

V and J are TRBV5-6 and TRBJ2-3; 9 bases map to TRBD2. Germline CDR1 reads SGHDT; CDR2 reads YYEEEE. The CDR3 contains 17 residues. V shed 4 bases, J shed 4 bases, and the junction held 13 bases outside the gene matches. The CDR3 here is CASSRKRGATQADTQYF. CDR3 coding DNA: TGTGCCAGCAGCAGGAAGCGGGGGGCCACCCAGGCAGATACGCAGTATTTT. The whole variable domain, remainder taken from reference TRBV5-6 and TRBJ2-3, is DAGVTQSPTHLIKTRGQQVTLRCSPKSGHDTVSWYQQALGQGPQFIFQYYEEEERQRGNFPDRFSGHQFPNYSSELNVNALLLGDSALYLCASSRKRGATQADTQYFGPGTRLTVL.